Following are 27 T cell receptor beta chains from one sample sequenced in a study of blood T cell dynamics during melanoma immunotherapy. Here immunoSEQ multiplex PCR was the method, and the copy in TCRdb shows in-frame clones only, minus some. Of approximately 22,000 clones in the sample, around nine tenths were seen once. Time point noted: pre-treatment baseline. This specimen was blood, taken from a patient treated with checkpoint blockade. These receptors all stem from a human donor with melanoma.

The chain employs TRBV9 and TRBJ2-1; 10 bases align to TRBD2. This CDR3 spans 16 amino acids. The ends lost 0 bases at V and 6 bases at J; junction bases unmatched: 6. Germline CDR1 reads SGDLS; CDR2 reads YYNGEE. The CDR3 coding sequence is TGTGCCAGCAGCGTAGAGCTAGCGGGAGTAGGCAATGAGCAGTTCTTC. It translates to CASSVELAGVGNEQFF.

The V and J genes are TRBV7-9 and TRBJ2-2, with no clear D. Germline CDR1 and CDR2: SEHNR and FQNEAQ (reference sequence). The CDR3 runs 12 residues. V lost 1 base, J lost 5 bases, and 2 bases lay in between. The CDR3 bases are TGTGCCAGCAGCTTAGGTACCGGGGAGCTGTTTTTT. It encodes CASSLGTGELFF.

This clone has just one count. The gene calls are TRBV11-2 and TRBJ1-3, with 8 bases aligning to TRBD1. V gave up 1 base and J gave up 4 bases; unmatched junction bases: 6. Germline V gene data show CDR1 as SGHAT and CDR2 as FQNNGV. The CDR3 sequence is 16 residues long. The chain's CDR3 is CASSLGPGGSGNTIYF. In DNA form, the CDR3 reads TGTGCCAGCAGCTTAGGCCCAGGGGGCTCCGGAAACACCATATATTTT.

This clone occurred once. The rearrangement joins TRBV5-6 to TRBJ2-7; 9 nucleotides align to TRBD1. The CDR3 consists of 14 residues. With 2 bases clipped from V and 5 bases from J, the junction kept 5 bases outside the gene matches. Germline V gene sequence: CDR1 SGHDT, CDR2 YYEEEE. CDR3 sequence reads: CASSFPRDRDEQYF. CDR3 in DNA: TGTGCCAGCAGCTTCCCCCGGGACAGGGACGAGCAGTACTTC. Drawing the rest from reference TRBV5-6 and TRBJ2-7, the complete variable domain is DAGVTQSPTHLIKTRGQQVTLRCSPKSGHDTVSWYQQALGQGPQFIFQYYEEEERQRGNFPDRFSGHQFPNYSSELNVNALLLGDSALYLCASSFPRDRDEQYFGPGTRLTVT.

The CDR3 bases are TGTGCCAGCAACCCCAGGGGCGAACAGAACTCCTGGGGCACTGAAGCTTTCTTT. This sequence encodes CASNPRGEQNSWGTEAFF. This sequence joins TRBV21-1 and TRBJ1-1; TRBD1 is the table's D call and was not checked against the DNA. TRBV21-1 is termed a pseudogene. The CDR3 is made up of 18 amino acids.

V is TRBV7-9 and J is TRBJ2-5; D remains ambiguous. The V gene's germline CDR1 is SEHNR and CDR2 FQNEAQ (reference sequence). The CDR3 sequence is 12 residues long. With 1 base removed from V and 9 bases from J, the gap between germline ends came to 9 bases. The CDR3 spells CASSLENRAQYF. CDR3 DNA sequence: TGTGCCAGCAGCTTAGAAAATCGAGCCCAGTACTTC.

V is TRBV5-1 and J is TRBJ1-2, with 11 bases identical to TRBD1. Unmatched junction bases numbered 4, after V lost 4 bases and J lost 5 bases. The V gene's germline CDR1 is SGHRS and CDR2 YFSETQ. The CDR3 is 14 amino acids. DNA for the CDR3: TGCGCCAGCAGCCCCGGGACAGGGGGTTATGGCTACACCTTC. This sequence encodes CASSPGTGGYGYTF.

J is TRBJ1-4 and V is TRBV5-5; no reliable D call. This CDR3 has 12 amino acids. V was clipped by 0 bases and J by 8 bases, with 5 bases between them. CDR1 is SGHKS, CDR2 YYEKEE, per germline (reference sequence). The DNA for the CDR3 is TGTGCCAGCAGCTTGGCTCGAGAAAAACTGTTTTTT. Its protein product is CASSLAREKLFF.

The chain carries TRBV6-6 and TRBJ1-2; TRBD1 matches 9 bases. Trimming took 2 bases from V and 8 from J; bases not matched to a gene: 9. From germline, CDR1 is MNHNY and CDR2 SVGAGI (reference sequence). The length of the CDR3 is 15 residues. This CDR3 is CASSYRGDRVVGYTF. CDR3 bases: TGTGCCAGCAGTTACCGGGGGGACAGGGTAGTAGGCTACACCTTC.

This chain connects TRBV5-1 to TRBJ2-1, with 7 bases fitting TRBD2. With 4 bases clipped from V and 6 bases from J, the junction kept 4 bases outside the gene matches. This CDR3 is 13 amino acids long. The germline V gene encodes CDR1 SGHRS and CDR2 YFSETQ. CDR3 amino acids: CASSRGGSNEQFF. Written as DNA, the CDR3 is TGCGCCAGCAGCCGGGGCGGGAGCAATGAGCAGTTCTTC.

This sequence joins TRBV4-2 and TRBJ1-5, with D unresolved. V was clipped by 0 bases and J by 6 bases, with 6 bases between them. This CDR3 region has 13 residues. CDR1 and CDR2 from the germline V gene are LGHNA and YNFKEQ. CDR3 sequence: CASSQDPGQPQHF. The CDR3 nucleotides are TGTGCCAGCAGCCAAGATCCCGGTCAGCCCCAGCATTTT.

V and J are TRBV19 and TRBJ1-1, with a tentative D call TRBD1 (6 bases). Trimming pared 4 bases from V and 1 base from J, leaving 13 bases between. Per the germline V gene, CDR1 is LNHDA and CDR2 is SQIVND (reference sequence). This CDR3 region has 15 residues. CDR3 sequence: CASSKTGAANTEAFF. CDR3 sequence (DNA): TGTGCCAGTAGTAAAACGGGGGCTGCGAACACTGAAGCTTTCTTT.

V usage is TRBV7-3 and J usage is TRBJ2-6; D unresolved. The V and J ends lost 7 bases and 0 bases respectively, with 10 bases between them. CDR1 and CDR2 from the germline V gene are SGHTA and FQGTGA. The CDR3 covers 15 residues. DNA for the CDR3: TGTGCCAGCACCCAAATCGCCTCTGGGGCCAACGTCCTGACTTTC. This codes for CASTQIASGANVLTF.

The gene calls are TRBV6-6 and TRBJ1-5; a possible D gene is TRBD1 (5 bases). The CDR3 length is 13 residues. V lost 10 bases and J 1 base, leaving 11 bases between the germline ends. Germline CDR1 is MNHNY and CDR2 is SVGAGI (reference sequence). The CDR3 reads CATGPWSNQPQHF. CDR3 bases: TGTGCCACAGGGCCCTGGAGCAATCAGCCCCAGCATTTT.

V and J are TRBV5-4 and TRBJ2-7, with a possible D match to TRBD1 (6 bases). V was clipped by 3 bases and J by 5 bases, with 9 bases between them. CDR1 and CDR2 (germline): SGHNT, YYREEE (reference sequence). This CDR3 spans 12 amino acids. CDR3 protein: CASSSTGNEQYF. The CDR3 region has the DNA TGTGCCAGCAGCTCCACAGGGAACGAGCAGTACTTC.

This clone was seen a few times. The CDR3 DNA follows: TGTGCCAGCAGCCTAACGGGTAACGAGCAGTACTTC. Amino acid sequence: CASSLTGNEQYF. This sequence joins TRBV6-5 and TRBJ2-7; D not resolved. Trimming took off 6 bases at V and 5 bases at J, with 11 bases between the two ends. This CDR3 region has 12 residues. Germline V gene lookup returns CDR1 MNHEY and CDR2 SVGAGI.

The rearrangement uses TRBV27 and TRBJ2-2, with D tentatively TRBD1 (5 bases). This CDR3 is 14 amino acids long. CDR1 MNHEY and CDR2 SMNVEV come from the germline V gene (reference sequence). Trimming cost V 4 bases and J 5 bases, with 11 bases left between them. The CDR3 region has the DNA TGTGCCAGCAGTTCGCTCGACAGAACCGGGGAGCTGTTTTTT. Translating gives CASSSLDRTGELFF.

This clone has just a few counts. V and J are TRBV27 and TRBJ1-5; D remains ambiguous. V was shortened by 5 bases and J by 8 bases, with 19 bases between the two germline ends. CDR3 length equals 15 residues. Germline V gene lookup returns CDR1 MNHEY and CDR2 SMNVEV (reference sequence). The CDR3 nucleotides are TGTGCCAGCAGTCCCACGACGATCCCCCGAGAGCCCCAGCATTTT. Translating it yields CASSPTTIPREPQHF.

This clone was counted between two and nine times. The chain combines TRBV6-4 with TRBJ1-5, with no clear D. V was cut by 2 bases and J by 1 base, with 6 bases left in between. This CDR3 has 14 amino acids. CDR1 MRHNA and CDR2 SNTAGT come from the germline V gene. The CDR3 reads CASSDVYSNQPQHF. CDR3 nucleotides: TGTGCCAGCAGTGACGTCTACAGCAATCAGCCCCAGCATTTT.

The chain has TRBV5-6 and TRBJ1-1; D gene uncertain. The germline V and J ends were trimmed by 0 bases and 7 bases, with 7 bases remaining between them. This CDR3 spans 12 amino acids. CDR1 is SGHDT and CDR2 is YYEEEE in the germline V gene. The CDR3 reads CASSLAWGEAFF. The CDR3 nucleotides are TGTGCCAGCAGCTTGGCCTGGGGTGAAGCTTTCTTT.

The gene calls are TRBV7-9 and TRBJ2-2, with D perhaps TRBD1 or TRBD2 (6 bases each). The germline V gene has CDR1 SEHNR and CDR2 FQNEAQ (reference sequence). The V end was cut by 3 bases, the J end by 1 base, with 9 bases between. There are 15 residues in the CDR3. CDR3 in amino acids: CASSLKGGNTGELFF. The DNA for the CDR3 is TGTGCCAGCAGCTTGAAGGGGGGGAACACCGGGGAGCTGTTTTTT.

The chain couples TRBV7-8 to TRBJ2-1; no reliable D call. V lost 4 bases, J lost 0 bases, and 10 bases lay in between. The CDR3 contains 15 residues. The germline V gene has CDR1 SGHVS and CDR2 FQNEAQ. The DNA for the CDR3 is TGTGCCAGCAGCTGGCTACCCAGCTCCTACAATGAGCAGTTCTTC. Translating gives CASSWLPSSYNEQFF.

This clone occurred a few times. The CDR3 sequence: CASSPIAGSTDTQYF. For the CDR3, the DNA is TGTGCCAGCAGCCCCATAGCGGGAAGCACAGATACGCAGTATTTT. The gene calls are TRBV11-2 and TRBJ2-3, with 8 bases aligning to TRBD2. Germline V gives CDR1 SGHAT, CDR2 FQNNGV. V trimming: 5 bases; J trimming: 0 bases; junction bases outside the gene matches: 4. The length of the CDR3 is 15 residues.

This clone came up a few times. The V call is TRBV2, the J call TRBJ2-3; 11 nucleotides line up with TRBD2. With 6 bases clipped from V and 3 bases from J, the junction kept 5 bases outside the gene matches. Germline V CDR1 and CDR2: SNHLY, FYNNEI. The CDR3 totals 15 residues. The CDR3 coding sequence is TGTGCCAGCAGGCTAGCGGGAGGAGTAACAGATACGCAGTATTTT. Residues: CASRLAGGVTDTQYF.

The chain carries TRBV2 and TRBJ1-2, with 9 bases aligning to TRBD1. Germline lookup yields CDR1 SNHLY and CDR2 FYNNEI. This CDR3 has 13 amino acids. J was trimmed by 8 bases and V by 6 bases; bases with no gene match: 7. DNA of the CDR3: TGTGCCAGCAGCGAACAGGGGGCGCGGGGCTACACCTTC. Translated: CASSEQGARGYTF.

V and J are TRBV7-3 and TRBJ2-3; D is ambiguous. Germline-derived CDR1 and CDR2 are SGHTA and FQGTGA. V was clipped by 5 bases and J by 0 bases, with 9 bases between them. This CDR3 is 14 amino acids long. The CDR3 reads CASSLDGSTDTQYF. DNA for the CDR3: TGTGCCAGCAGCCTTGACGGTAGCACAGATACGCAGTATTTT.

The chain combines TRBV7-2 with TRBJ2-7; D possibly uses TRBD1 or TRBD2 (5 bases each). The CDR3 has 15 residues. CDR1 is SGHTA and CDR2 is FQGNSA in the germline V gene. Trimming cost V 0 bases and J 5 bases, with 14 bases left between them. The CDR3, as DNA: TGTGCCAGCAGCTTAGCGGGCAGGGCCGGGGACGAGCAGTACTTC. Protein sequence: CASSLAGRAGDEQYF.